Below are 25 T cell receptor beta chains sequenced from a single sample in a study of OX40 agonist ivuxolimab in advanced cancers. Produced via immunoSEQ multiplex PCR; TCRdb's table is partial and in-frame only. Among 55,000 to 70,000 clones listed, about 85% were seen once. Sample: CD4+ or CD8+ T cells sorted from blood, taken in a trial of the OX40 agonist ivuxolimab. The source of these receptors is an adult with an advanced solid tumor such as melanoma, head and neck, liver or kidney cancer.

This clone has more than one count but fewer than ten. The genes are TRBV4-2 and TRBJ1-1; no definite D call. Germline loops: CDR1 LGHNA, CDR2 YNFKEQ. V was trimmed by 0 bases and J by 3 bases, leaving 8 bases between them. The CDR3 runs 14 residues. The CDR3: CASSQESTDTEAFF. The CDR3 region has the DNA TGTGCCAGCAGCCAAGAATCTACAGACACTGAAGCTTTCTTT.

The chain couples TRBV4-2 to TRBJ2-2; 9 bases match TRBD2. The CDR3 consists of 17 residues. Losses at the gene ends were 4 bases for V and 2 bases for J; bases not matched to a gene: 8. Germline CDR1 is LGHNA and CDR2 is YNFKEQ. This CDR3 is CASSRELREGNTGELFF. The CDR3 DNA is TGTGCCAGCAGCCGGGAACTGCGGGAGGGTAACACCGGGGAGCTGTTTTTT.

CDR3 region: CASSLTSGTGTQYF. CDR3 sequence (DNA): TGTGCCAGCAGCCTGACTAGCGGCACAGGGACGCAGTATTTT. The rearrangement uses TRBV5-6 and TRBJ2-3; 9 bases map to TRBD2. Trimming removed 4 bases from V and 9 bases from J; junction bases left unmatched: 9. CDR3 length equals 14 residues. From germline, CDR1 is SGHDT and CDR2 YYEEEE. The whole variable domain, remainder taken from reference TRBV5-6 and TRBJ2-3, is DAGVTQSPTHLIKTRGQQVTLRCSPKSGHDTVSWYQQALGQGPQFIFQYYEEEERQRGNFPDRFSGHQFPNYSSELNVNALLLGDSALYLCASSLTSGTGTQYFGPGTRLTVL.

In DNA form, the CDR3 reads TGTGCCAGCAGCTTACAGGGGGCGCCGAAGACCCAGTACTTC. Translated, it gives CASSLQGAPKTQYF. The chain joins TRBV5-4 to TRBJ2-5, with 9 bases aligning to TRBD1. The trim removed 2 bases at V and 6 bases at J, leaving 5 bases unmatched. Germline V lookup: CDR1 SGHNT, CDR2 YYREEE (reference sequence). The CDR3 is made up of 14 amino acids. Together with reference TRBV5-4 and TRBJ2-5, the CDR3 gives the full variable domain: ETGVTQSPTHLIKTRGQQVTLRCSSQSGHNTVSWYQQALGQGPQFIFQYYREEENGRGNFPPRFSGLQFPNYSSELNVNALELDDSALYLCASSLQGAPKTQYFGPGTRLLVL.

The J gene is TRBJ2-5, the V gene TRBV7-9, with D possibly TRBD2 on 6 matching bases. Germline assignment: CDR1 SEHNR and CDR2 FQNEAQ (reference sequence). V lost 1 base and J 1 base, leaving 13 bases between the germline ends. The CDR3 contains 16 residues. Here the CDR3 reads CASSLDGGATQETQYF. For the CDR3, the DNA is TGTGCCAGCAGCTTAGATGGAGGGGCCACCCAAGAGACCCAGTACTTC.

The chain joins TRBV20-1 to TRBJ1-2; no firm D call. The germline V and J ends were trimmed by 0 bases and 12 bases, with 11 bases remaining between them. Germline V gives CDR1 DFQATT, CDR2 SNEGSKA (reference sequence). This CDR3 has 11 amino acids. CDR3 protein: CSARDAPWDTF. For the CDR3, the DNA is TGCAGTGCTAGAGACGCTCCCTGGGACACCTTC.

V is TRBV13 and J is TRBJ2-4; possibly TRBD2 for D (6 bases). The CDR3 extends over 14 amino acids. Germline CDR1 PRHDT, CDR2 FYEKMQ (reference sequence). V shed 4 bases and J shed 2 bases, with 9 bases lying between them. The CDR3 region has the DNA TGTGCCAGCAGCTCTTGGGACTCCAAAAACATTCAGTACTTC. Translation: CASSSWDSKNIQYF.

The chain carries TRBV7-9 and TRBJ2-1, with 7 bases lining up with TRBD2. Germline assignment: CDR1 SEHNR and CDR2 FQNEAQ (reference sequence). The CDR3 has 16 residues. The trim removed 5 bases at V and 4 bases at J, leaving 11 bases unmatched. CDR3 region: CASSARDYWRYNEQFF. CDR3 coding DNA: TGTGCCAGCAGCGCCCGGGACTATTGGCGTTACAATGAGCAGTTCTTC.

In its sample, this clone was seen once. This chain uses TRBV28 with TRBJ1-4, with TRBD1 identical over 9 bases. Losses at the gene ends were 4 bases for V and 5 bases for J; bases not matched to a gene: 5. Germline V gives CDR1 MDHEN, CDR2 SYDVKM. The CDR3 is 15 residues long. The CDR3 DNA is TGTGCCAGCAGTTCTGCCGGGACAGGGAATGAAAAACTGTTTTTT. Translation: CASSSAGTGNEKLFF.

The genes are TRBV7-3 and TRBJ2-3; the D gene is possibly TRBD2 (7 bases). The V end lost 4 bases, the J end lost 2 bases, and 13 bases lay between the germline ends. The CDR3 has 15 residues. In germline, CDR1 is SGHTA, CDR2 FQGTGA. Here the CDR3 DNA reads TGTGCCAGCAGCTCTCACGGGGGGCCCACAGATACGCAGTATTTT. It is translated as CASSSHGGPTDTQYF.

Here the CDR3 DNA reads TGTGCCAGCAGTTACGAGGGGGGGGCCTACGAGCAGTACTTC. Amino acids: CASSYEGGAYEQYF. This chain uses TRBV28 with TRBJ2-7; the D gene is possibly TRBD2 (7 bases). Between the trimmed V and J ends, which lost 4 bases and 2 bases, there was a span of 12 bases. This CDR3 has 14 residues. In germline, CDR1 is MDHEN, CDR2 SYDVKM.

This clone was seen once. This chain joins TRBV10-3 and TRBJ2-7; 8 nucleotides line up with TRBD1. CDR1 ENHRY and CDR2 SYGVKD come from the germline V gene. CDR3 size: 13 residues. V shed 10 bases and J 4 bases; nucleotides not matched to a gene: 9. CDR3 sequence reads: CASDPGQAYEQYF. The CDR3 bases are TGTGCCAGCGACCCGGGACAGGCGTACGAGCAGTACTTC.

V usage is TRBV18 and J usage is TRBJ1-1; D remains ambiguous. The CDR3 runs to 16 residues. CDR1 is KGHSH and CDR2 is LQKENI in the germline V gene. Trimming removed 3 bases from V and 5 bases from J, with 19 bases in between. CDR3 sequence (DNA): TGTGCCAGCTCACCTTTCAACAGCGGTGTCGATACTGAAGCTTTCTTT. Amino acid sequence: CASSPFNSGVDTEAFF. Full variable domain (missing parts from reference TRBV18 and TRBJ1-1): NAGVMQNPRHLVRRRGQEARLRCSPMKGHSHVYWYRQLPEEGLKFMVYLQKENIIDESGMPKERFSAEFPKEGPSILRIQQVVRGDSAAYFCASSPFNSGVDTEAFFGQGTRLTVV.

This clone was picked up a small number of times. The V gene is TRBV28, the J gene TRBJ2-5; TRBD2 agrees at 10 bases. V shed 5 bases and J 5 bases; nucleotides not matched to a gene: 8. Germline values: CDR1 MDHEN, CDR2 SYDVKM. The CDR3 extends over 15 amino acids. CDR3 bases: TGTGCCAGCAGTGCCCCTAGCGGGGGAGGGGAGACCCAGTACTTC. Translating it yields CASSAPSGGGETQYF. Supplemented by reference TRBV28 and TRBJ2-5, the full variable domain reads DVKVTQSSRYLVKRTGEKVFLECVQDMDHENMFWYRQDPGLGLRLIYFSYDVKMKEKGDIPEGYSVSREKKERFSLILESASTNQTSMYLCASSAPSGGGETQYFGPGTRLLVL.

The CDR3 region has the DNA TGTGCCATCAAGGGCCAGCCAAATACGCAGACCCAGTACTTC. This translates into CAIKGQPNTQTQYF. The chain uses TRBV10-3 and TRBJ2-5; D not resolved. V lost 7 bases, J lost 6 bases, and 18 bases lay in between. This CDR3 has 14 amino acids. Germline CDR1 ENHRY, CDR2 SYGVKD.

The V call is TRBV4-2, the J call TRBJ2-3; unclear D gene. V was shortened by 0 bases and J by 7 bases, with 8 bases between the two germline ends. Per the germline V gene, CDR1 is LGHNA and CDR2 is YNFKEQ. The CDR3 has 13 amino acids. This chain's CDR3 is CASSQDFWNTQYF. The DNA for the CDR3 is TGTGCCAGCAGCCAAGATTTTTGGAATACGCAGTATTTT.

This chain connects TRBV27 to TRBJ2-7; D might be TRBD2 (5 bases). CDR3 length: 12 residues. Germline loops: CDR1 MNHEY, CDR2 SMNVEV (reference sequence). V was clipped by 6 bases and J by 7 bases, with 13 bases between them. DNA for the CDR3: TGTGCCAGCAGAGTTTATGAGGGAGAGCAGTACTTC. Amino acids: CASRVYEGEQYF.

V is TRBV27 and J is TRBJ2-5; no reliable D call. This CDR3 is 13 amino acids long. Looked up from germline, CDR1 is MNHEY and CDR2 is SMNVEV (reference sequence). Trimming took 4 bases from V and 1 from J, leaving 7 bases between them. CDR3 coding DNA: TGTGCCAGCAGTTATGCGACCCAAGAGACCCAGTACTTC. Its translation is CASSYATQETQYF.

The chain has TRBV19 and TRBJ1-4, with TRBD1 as a possible D gene (6 bases). Germline V lookup: CDR1 LNHDA, CDR2 SQIVND (reference sequence). The V and J ends lost 2 bases and 7 bases respectively, with 20 bases between them. The CDR3 extends over 17 amino acids. In nucleotides, the CDR3 is TGTGCCAGTAGTATACACCGGGGGCGCGTCCCGGGTGAAAAACTGTTTTTT. Translated: CASSIHRGRVPGEKLFF.

In its sample, this clone was seen once. This chain links TRBV6-6 with TRBJ1-2; D is uncertain. The germline gives CDR1 MNHNY, CDR2 SVGAGI (reference sequence). Trimming pared 0 bases from V and 5 bases from J, leaving 13 bases between. The CDR3 runs to 15 residues. CDR3 sequence reads: CASSYSRQPSYGYTF. The DNA for the CDR3 is TGTGCCAGCAGTTACTCGAGGCAACCTTCATATGGCTACACCTTC.

The rearrangement joins TRBV5-6 to TRBJ2-6; 8 bases align to TRBD2. Germline V CDR1 and CDR2: SGHDT, YYEEEE. The CDR3 is 17 amino acids. Trimming took 2 bases from V and 2 from J; bases not matched to a gene: 6. CDR3 in amino acids: CASSFNGRAPGANVLTF. In nucleotides, the CDR3 is TGTGCCAGCAGCTTCAACGGGAGGGCCCCTGGGGCCAACGTCCTGACTTTC.

The chain uses TRBV6-1 and TRBJ1-5; unclear D gene. The CDR3 length is 15 residues. CDR1 and CDR2 from the germline V gene are MNHNS and SASEGT. The germline V and J ends were trimmed by 2 bases and 0 bases, with 8 bases remaining between them. CDR3 residues: CASSERVYSNQPQHF. The DNA of the CDR3 is TGTGCCAGCAGTGAAAGGGTCTATAGCAATCAGCCCCAGCATTTT.

CDR3 bases: TGTGCCACCAGCAGAGATTATAAGGCCTCTGGAAACACCATATATTTT. It translates to CATSRDYKASGNTIYF. V is TRBV15 and J is TRBJ1-3; no clear D. V was pared by 0 bases and J by 0 bases, with 9 bases between. Germline loops: CDR1 LNHNV, CDR2 YYDKDF (reference sequence). The CDR3 runs 16 residues.

The chain combines TRBV28 with TRBJ1-6, with D possibly matching TRBD1 (5 bases). The CDR3 extends over 15 amino acids. The V gene's germline CDR1 is MDHEN and CDR2 SYDVKM. Trimming stripped 6 bases from V and 11 bases from J, with 20 bases between. CDR3 amino acids: CASSPHRVGDAPLHF. The CDR3 nucleotides are TGTGCCAGCAGCCCTCATCGGGTGGGGGACGCACCCCTCCACTTT.

This chain links TRBV5-5 with TRBJ1-3, with D perhaps TRBD1 (6 bases). The CDR3 has 13 amino acids. The germline CDR1 and CDR2 sequences are SGHKS and YYEKEE (reference sequence). V dropped 6 bases and J dropped 9 bases, with 16 bases sitting between them. The CDR3 loop reads CASTSSIGGTIYF. The CDR3 DNA reads TGTGCCAGCACCTCAAGCATAGGGGGCACCATATATTTT.